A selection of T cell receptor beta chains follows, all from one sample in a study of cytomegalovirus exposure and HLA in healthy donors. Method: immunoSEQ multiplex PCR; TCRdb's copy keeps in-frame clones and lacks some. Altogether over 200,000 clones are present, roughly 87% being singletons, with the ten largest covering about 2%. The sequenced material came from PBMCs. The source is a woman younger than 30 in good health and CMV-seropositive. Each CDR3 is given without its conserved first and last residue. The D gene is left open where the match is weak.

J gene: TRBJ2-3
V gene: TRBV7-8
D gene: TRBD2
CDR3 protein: ASSVPKRGYTDTQY

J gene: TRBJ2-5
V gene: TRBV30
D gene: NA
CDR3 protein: AWSLDSALQETQY

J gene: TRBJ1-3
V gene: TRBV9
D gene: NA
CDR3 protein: ASSVELLRSSGNTIY

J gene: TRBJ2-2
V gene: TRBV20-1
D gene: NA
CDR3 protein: SVMTSGELF

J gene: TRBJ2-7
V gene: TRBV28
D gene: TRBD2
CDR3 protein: ASSFRLAAYEQY

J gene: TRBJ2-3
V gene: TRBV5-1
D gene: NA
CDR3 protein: ASSPGGGAQGDTQY

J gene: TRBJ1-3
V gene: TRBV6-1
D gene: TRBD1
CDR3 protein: AGGGGDRNTIY

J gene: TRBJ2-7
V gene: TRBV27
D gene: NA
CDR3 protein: ASRSGYEQY

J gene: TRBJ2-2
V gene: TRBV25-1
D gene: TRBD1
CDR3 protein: ASTRDRPNTGELF

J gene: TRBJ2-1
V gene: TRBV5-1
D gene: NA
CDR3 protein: ASSLEASPNNEQF

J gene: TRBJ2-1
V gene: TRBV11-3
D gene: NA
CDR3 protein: ASSLEAGGLNEQF

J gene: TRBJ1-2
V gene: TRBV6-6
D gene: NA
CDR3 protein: ASSYGGGTYGYT

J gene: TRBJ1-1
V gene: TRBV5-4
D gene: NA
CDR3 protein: ASSLGFSLNTEAF

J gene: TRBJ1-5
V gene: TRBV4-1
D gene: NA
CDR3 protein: ASTLRQGSSNQPQH

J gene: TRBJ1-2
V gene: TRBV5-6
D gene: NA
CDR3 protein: ASSLRDNYGYT

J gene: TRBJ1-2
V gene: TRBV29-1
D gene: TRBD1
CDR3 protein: SVRDSLNYGYT

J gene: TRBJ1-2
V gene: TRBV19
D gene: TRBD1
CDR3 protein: ASSITGGGSDGYT

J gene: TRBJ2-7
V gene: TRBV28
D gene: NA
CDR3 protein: ASSPTGLSYEQY

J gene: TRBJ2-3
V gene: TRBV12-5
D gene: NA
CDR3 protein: ASGYGTDTQY

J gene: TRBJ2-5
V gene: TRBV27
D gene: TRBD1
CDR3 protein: ASHSVGQGGAAQY

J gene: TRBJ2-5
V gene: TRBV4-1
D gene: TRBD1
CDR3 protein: ASLPEQGSIQETQY

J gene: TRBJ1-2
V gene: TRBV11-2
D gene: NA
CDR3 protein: ASSLGSGGPYGYT

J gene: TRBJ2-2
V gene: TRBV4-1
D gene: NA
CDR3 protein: ASSQGTVNTGELF

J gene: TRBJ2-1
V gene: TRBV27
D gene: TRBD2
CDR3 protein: ASTSLAGGYNEQF

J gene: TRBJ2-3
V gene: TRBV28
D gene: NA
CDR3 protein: ASSLFWVGLPDHTDTQY

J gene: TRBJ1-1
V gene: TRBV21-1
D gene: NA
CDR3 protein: ASSPYRGSGEDTEAF

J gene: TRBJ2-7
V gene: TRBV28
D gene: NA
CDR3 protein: ASSSQGRYEQY

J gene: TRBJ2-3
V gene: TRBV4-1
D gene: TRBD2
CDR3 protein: ASSQLPTSGSTDTQY

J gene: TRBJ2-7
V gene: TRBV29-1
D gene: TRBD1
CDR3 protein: SVEGDRTYEQY

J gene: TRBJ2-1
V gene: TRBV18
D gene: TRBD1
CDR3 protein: ASSPPLGTGLYNEQF

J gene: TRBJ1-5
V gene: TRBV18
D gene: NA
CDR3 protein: ASSPDTDQPQH

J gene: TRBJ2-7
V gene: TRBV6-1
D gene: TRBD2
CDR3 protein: ASSDVSLSSGRYEQY

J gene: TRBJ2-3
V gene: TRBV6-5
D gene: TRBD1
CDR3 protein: ASSFTGGGWTDTQY

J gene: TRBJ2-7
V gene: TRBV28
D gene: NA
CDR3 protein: ASSLVGGPNEQY

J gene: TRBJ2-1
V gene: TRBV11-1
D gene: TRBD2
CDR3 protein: ASSAPRREYNEQF

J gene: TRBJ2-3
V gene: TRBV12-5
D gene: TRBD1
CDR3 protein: ASGSHLQGADTQY

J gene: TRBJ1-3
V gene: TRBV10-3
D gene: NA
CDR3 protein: AISEGEDTIY

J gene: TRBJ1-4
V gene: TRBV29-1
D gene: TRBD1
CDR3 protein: SVRQGATNEKLF

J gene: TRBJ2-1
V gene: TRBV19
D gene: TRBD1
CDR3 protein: ASSTRIGGHHLEQF

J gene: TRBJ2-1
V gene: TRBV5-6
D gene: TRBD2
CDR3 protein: ASSNRRAGRSSYNEQF

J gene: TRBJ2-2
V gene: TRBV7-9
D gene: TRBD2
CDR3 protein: APQGLSSGELF

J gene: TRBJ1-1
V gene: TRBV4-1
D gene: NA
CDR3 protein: ASSQKGNGDTEAF

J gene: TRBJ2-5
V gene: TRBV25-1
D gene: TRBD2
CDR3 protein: ASSGTSLETQY

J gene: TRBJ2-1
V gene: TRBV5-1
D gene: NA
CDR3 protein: ASSGDRKRYEQF

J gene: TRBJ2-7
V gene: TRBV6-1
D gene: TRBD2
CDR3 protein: ASSDLLAGGTYEQY

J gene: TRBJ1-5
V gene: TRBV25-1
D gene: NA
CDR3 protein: ASSETDSDQPQH

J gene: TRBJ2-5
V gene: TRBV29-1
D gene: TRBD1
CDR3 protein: SASDRGETQY

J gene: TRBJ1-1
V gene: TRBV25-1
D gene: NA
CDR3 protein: ASSKTGAVAEAF

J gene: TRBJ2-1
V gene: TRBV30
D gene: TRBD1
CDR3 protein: AWKTGGNEQF

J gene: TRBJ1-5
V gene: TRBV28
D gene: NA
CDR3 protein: ASSLKAGKFNQPQH

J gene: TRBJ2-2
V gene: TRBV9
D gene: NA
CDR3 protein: ASSVAGPTGELF

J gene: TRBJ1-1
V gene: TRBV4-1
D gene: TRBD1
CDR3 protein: ASSGRQGPNTEAF

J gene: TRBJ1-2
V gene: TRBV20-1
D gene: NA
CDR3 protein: SAIEGYT

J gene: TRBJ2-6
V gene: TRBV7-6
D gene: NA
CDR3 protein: ASSLRPGENSGANVLT

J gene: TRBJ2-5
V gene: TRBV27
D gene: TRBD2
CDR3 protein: ASSLLGSGSMGETQY